Shown below are 5 T cell receptor beta chains from a single sample sequenced in a study of blood T cell repertoires in COVID-19. The protocol was immunoSEQ multiplex PCR, while the TCRdb copy is restricted to in-frame clones and leaves out a portion. The table has tens of thousands of clones, approximately 88% seen once. Sequences were obtained from peripheral blood. These receptors were taken from a middle-aged man with active COVID-19.

The sample holds a few counts of this clone. V usage is TRBV2 and J usage is TRBJ2-1; possible D gene TRBD2, 6 bases. Trimming took 7 bases from V and 0 from J, leaving 13 bases between them. This CDR3 contains 15 residues. Looked up from germline, CDR1 is SNHLY and CDR2 is FYNNEI. CDR3 loop: CASNFAGRSYNEQFF. CDR3 sequence (DNA): TGTGCCAGCAATTTCGCGGGGCGCTCCTACAATGAGCAGTTCTTC.

The chain recombines TRBV19 with TRBJ1-5; D might be TRBD1 (6 bases). This CDR3 comprises 17 residues. Germline V lookup: CDR1 LNHDA, CDR2 SQIVND (reference sequence). Trimming pared 1 base from V and 2 bases from J, leaving 15 bases between. The CDR3 DNA is TGTGCCAGTAGTATAGGTCCACAGGGATATGGCAATCAGCCCCAGCATTTT. It encodes CASSIGPQGYGNQPQHF. Filled out from reference TRBV19 and TRBJ1-5, the complete variable domain reads DGGITQSPKYLFRKEGQNVTLSCEQNLNHDAMYWYRQDPGQGLRLIYYSQIVNDFQKGDIAEGYSVSREKKESFPLTVTSAQKNPTAFYLCASSIGPQGYGNQPQHFGDGTRLSIL.

This chain links TRBV4-1 with TRBJ2-5; TRBD2 agrees at 7 bases. The CDR3 has 16 residues. V shed 6 bases, J shed 3 bases, and the junction held 13 bases outside the gene matches. Germline V gene sequence: CDR1 MGHRA, CDR2 YSYEKL. In DNA, the CDR3 is TGCGCCAGCAGTCTGTACCTTGCTAGCGGCGAAGAGACCCAGTACTTC. It codes for CASSLYLASGEETQYF.

The chain couples TRBV24-1 to TRBJ1-1; the D gene is possibly TRBD1 (5 bases). V was clipped by 9 bases and J by 0 bases, with 10 bases between them. CDR1 KGHDR and CDR2 SFDVKD come from the germline V gene. This CDR3 has 13 amino acids. The CDR3 nucleotides are TGTGCCACCCAACAGGCTGTGAACACTGAAGCTTTCTTT. Protein: CATQQAVNTEAFF.

This clone occurred once. The chain joins TRBV6-4 to TRBJ2-1; 7 nucleotides align to TRBD2. The CDR3 loop spans 13 amino acids. V shed 1 base, J shed 8 bases, and the junction held 2 bases outside the gene matches. Germline CDR1 is MRHNA and CDR2 is SNTAGT. CDR3 bases: TGTGCCAGCAGTGACTGGGGGGGGGATGAGCAGTTCTTC. It codes for CASSDWGGDEQFF.